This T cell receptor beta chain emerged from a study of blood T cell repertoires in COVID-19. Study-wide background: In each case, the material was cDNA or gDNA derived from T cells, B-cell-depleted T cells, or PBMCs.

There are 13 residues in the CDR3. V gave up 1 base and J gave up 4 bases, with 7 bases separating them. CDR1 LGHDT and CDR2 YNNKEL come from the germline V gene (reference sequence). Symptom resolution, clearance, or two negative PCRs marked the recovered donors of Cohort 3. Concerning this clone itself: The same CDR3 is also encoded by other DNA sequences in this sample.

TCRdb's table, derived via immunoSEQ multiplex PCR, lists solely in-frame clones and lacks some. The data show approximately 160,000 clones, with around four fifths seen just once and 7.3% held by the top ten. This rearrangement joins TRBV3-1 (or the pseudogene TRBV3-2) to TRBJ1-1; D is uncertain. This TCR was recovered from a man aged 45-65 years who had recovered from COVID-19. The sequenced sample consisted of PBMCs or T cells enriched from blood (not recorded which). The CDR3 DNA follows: TGTGCCAGCAGCCAAGTATCCTCCACTGAAGCTTTCTTT. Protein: CASSQVSSTEAFF.